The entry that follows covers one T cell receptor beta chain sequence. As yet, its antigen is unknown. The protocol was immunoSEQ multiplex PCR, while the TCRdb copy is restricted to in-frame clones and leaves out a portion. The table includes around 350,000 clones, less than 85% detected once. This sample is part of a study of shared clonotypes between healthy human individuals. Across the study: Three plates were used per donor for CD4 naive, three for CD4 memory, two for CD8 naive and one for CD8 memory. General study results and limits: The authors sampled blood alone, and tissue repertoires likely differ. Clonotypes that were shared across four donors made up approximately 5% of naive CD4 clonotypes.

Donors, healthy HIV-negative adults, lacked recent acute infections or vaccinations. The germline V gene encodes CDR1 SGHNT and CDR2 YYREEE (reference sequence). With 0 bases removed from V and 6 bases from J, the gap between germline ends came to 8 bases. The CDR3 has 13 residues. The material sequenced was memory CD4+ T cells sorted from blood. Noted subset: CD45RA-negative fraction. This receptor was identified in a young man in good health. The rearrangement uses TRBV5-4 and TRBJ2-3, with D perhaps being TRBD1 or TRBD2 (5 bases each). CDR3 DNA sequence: TGTGCCAGCAGCTTGGGGGGGTGGGATACGCAGTATTTT. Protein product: CASSLGGWDTQYF. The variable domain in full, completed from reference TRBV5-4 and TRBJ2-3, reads ETGVTQSPTHLIKTRGQQVTLRCSSQSGHNTVSWYQQALGQGPQFIFQYYREEENGRGNFPPRFSGLQFPNYSSELNVNALELDDSALYLCASSLGGWDTQYFGPGTRLTVL.